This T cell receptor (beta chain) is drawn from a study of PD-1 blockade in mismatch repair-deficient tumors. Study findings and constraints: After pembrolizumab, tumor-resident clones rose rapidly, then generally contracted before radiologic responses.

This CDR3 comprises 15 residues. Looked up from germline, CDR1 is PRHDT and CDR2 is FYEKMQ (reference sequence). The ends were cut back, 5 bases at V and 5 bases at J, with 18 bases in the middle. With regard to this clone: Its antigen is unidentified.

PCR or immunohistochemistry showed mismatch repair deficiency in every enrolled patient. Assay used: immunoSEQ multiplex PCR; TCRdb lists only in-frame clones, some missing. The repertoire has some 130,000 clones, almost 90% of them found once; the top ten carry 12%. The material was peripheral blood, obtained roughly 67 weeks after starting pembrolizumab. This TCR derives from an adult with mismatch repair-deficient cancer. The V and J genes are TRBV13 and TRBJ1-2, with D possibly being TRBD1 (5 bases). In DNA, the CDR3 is TGTGCCAGCAGCGTGGGGACCCTCGATCCTTATGGCTACACCTTC. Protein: CASSVGTLDPYGYTF.